Given below is one T cell receptor beta chain in context. These data belong to a study of blood T cell repertoires in COVID-19. For the study at large: Spain, Italy and the United States supplied samples that represented acute and convalescent COVID-19.

Original methodology: Amplification of reference gene primers was used by the study to estimate nucleated cell counts. Clones were sequenced by immunoSEQ multiplex PCR, and TCRdb holds only the in-frame ones, with some missing. Clonal size and the V and J genes are those of that table, whereas D and trimming came from the DNA. The sample lists some 200,000 clones; roughly four fifths were seen once. J was trimmed by 7 bases and V by 9 bases; bases with no gene match: 13. CDR1 and CDR2 from the germline V gene are LNHDA and SQIVND (reference sequence). There are 16 residues in the CDR3. This sequence was found in a woman of 80 years or more with COVID-19, enrolled during active disease. The rearrangement uses TRBV19 and TRBJ2-1; 12 bases line up with TRBD2. The sample consisted of peripheral blood. As DNA, the CDR3 is TGTGCCAGCATCAAGGGTCTAGCGGGGGGGCAGAATGAGCAGTTCTTC. Translating it yields CASIKGLAGGQNEQFF.